Described below is a single T cell receptor beta chain sequence and its context. This sample was taken from a study of neoadjuvant anti-PD-1 for oral cavity cancer. V gave up 6 bases and J gave up 8 bases, with 19 bases separating them. Germline V gene sequence: CDR1 MNHEY, CDR2 SMNVEV (reference sequence). There are 15 residues in the CDR3. Using immunoSEQ multiplex PCR, the repertoire was profiled, and TCRdb retains in-frame clones only, with some absent. The data hold about 15,000 clones, with under 65% observed a single time. The clonotype originates from a person aged 40 to 85 with oral cavity squamous cell carcinoma. Sequences were derived from PBMCs, sampled before nivolumab (anti-PD-1) treatment. This chain joins TRBV27 and TRBJ1-4; the D gene is possibly TRBD1 (6 bases). CDR3 DNA sequence: TGTGCCAGCAGCGCTTGGGGGGGGGCGGAAGAAAAACTGTTTTTT. Protein: CASSAWGGAEEKLFF.